The 23 T cell receptor beta chains below all came from one sample that was sequenced in a study of blood T cells in healthy people across ages. A second 7 to 11 cycle PCR used barcoded and J-beta primers. TCRdb used MiXCR to reprocess the 5' RACE reads, holding one entry per CDR3 protein. The sample has under 700,000 distinct CDR3 sequences, around 24% seen once; the top ten hold approximately 8.7%. The same sample was also used in a study of T cells of mothers and their children.

Sequencing was done on a sample of blood. Every receptor here comes from a boy between 10 and 17 years old in good health.

There are a few counts of this clonotype. The V gene is TRBV9, the J gene TRBJ2-5, with D perhaps matching TRBD2 (6 bases). V lost 0 bases to trimming and J lost 5 bases, with 14 bases between them. The germline V gene has CDR1 SGDLS and CDR2 YYNGEE. The CDR3 is 15 amino acids. In DNA, the CDR3 is TGTGCCAGCAGCGTAGGGAGGGCCCGTTGGGAGACCCAGTACTTC. Protein sequence: CASSVGRARWETQYF.

The chain is built from TRBV6-5 and TRBJ2-1; 7 nucleotides agree with TRBD1. The CDR3 has 14 residues. Germline-derived CDR1 and CDR2 are MNHEY and SVGAGI. With V trimmed by 8 bases and J by 1 base, 5 bases remained unmatched. The CDR3 region has the DNA TGTGCCAGCCAATCGACAGGGTCCTACAATGAGCAGTTCTTC. This encodes CASQSTGSYNEQFF.

A few counts support this clonotype. CDR3 sequence: CATSRDRGGETQYF. The CDR3 DNA is TGTGCCACCAGCAGAGATCGAGGGGGGGAGACCCAGTACTTC. The chain is built from TRBV15 and TRBJ2-5; D possibly matches TRBD1 or TRBD2 (6 bases each). Germline values: CDR1 LNHNV, CDR2 YYDKDF (reference sequence). The CDR3 covers 14 residues. Trimming removed 0 bases from V and 5 bases from J, with 10 bases in between.

The gene calls are TRBV28 and TRBJ1-2; D unclear. The length of the CDR3 is 10 residues. Per germline, CDR1 MDHEN and CDR2 SYDVKM. V was trimmed by 8 bases and J by 6 bases, leaving 7 bases between them. Here the CDR3 DNA reads TGTGCCAGCGGCGGGGATGGCTACACCTTC. Amino acids: CASGGDGYTF.

This clonotype occurred a few times. The genes are TRBV10-3 and TRBJ2-1; possible D gene TRBD2, 7 bases. The CDR3 contains 16 residues. Germline V gene data show CDR1 as ENHRY and CDR2 as SYGVKD. Trimming removed 8 bases at V and 5 bases at J, with 22 bases between. The CDR3: CAIGGRGAGVHNEQFF. Written as DNA, the CDR3 is TGTGCCATCGGTGGCCGGGGGGCGGGGGTTCACAATGAGCAGTTCTTC.

This clonotype was observed a few times. This sequence joins TRBV28 and TRBJ2-5, with TRBD1 identical over 8 bases. The last part of the DNA fits TRBJ2-1 better; the J call may be wrong. Per the germline V gene, CDR1 is MDHEN and CDR2 is SYDVKM. This CDR3 spans 15 amino acids. The CDR3: CASSSPGQAGIEQFF. The CDR3 DNA follows: TGTGCCAGCAGTTCTCCGGGACAGGCCGGGATTGAGCAGTTCTTC.

For this clonotype: One end of the junction varies from germline; a read error may be responsible. The chain couples TRBV12-3 or TRBV12-4 to TRBJ2-3; TRBD2 matches 14 bases. The CDR3 is made up of 16 amino acids. This CDR3 reads CASRLGLAGETDMQYF. CDR3 nucleotides: TGTGCCAGCAGGTTGGGACTAGCGGGAGAAACAGATATGCAGTATTTT.

V usage is TRBV7-9 and J usage is TRBJ1-6, with a weak D call TRBD1 (5 bases). Trimming cost V 7 bases and J 8 bases, with 15 bases left between them. This CDR3 contains 14 residues. The germline V gene encodes CDR1 SEHNR and CDR2 FQNEAQ (reference sequence). In DNA form, the CDR3 reads TGTGCCAGCACCACGGACAATCTCCATTCACCCCTCCACTTT. Its translation is CASTTDNLHSPLHF.

This clonotype was found once. V usage is TRBV7-9 and J usage is TRBJ1-1; 7 nucleotides match TRBD1. CDR1 and CDR2 (germline): SEHNR, FQNEAQ (reference sequence). The V segment lost 2 bases and the J segment 5 bases; nucleotides outside the gene matches: 5. The CDR3 is made up of 14 amino acids. CDR3: CASSLSTGETEAFF. CDR3 in DNA: TGTGCCAGCAGCTTAAGTACAGGGGAAACTGAAGCTTTCTTT.

The CDR3 DNA reads TGCAGTGCGGGGACAGAGATCACAGATACGCAGTATTTT. Amino acids: CSAGTEITDTQYF. This chain connects TRBV20-1 to TRBJ2-3; TRBD1 agrees at 7 bases. With 6 bases clipped from V and 2 bases from J, the junction kept 5 bases outside the gene matches. In germline, CDR1 is DFQATT, CDR2 SNEGSKA (reference sequence). CDR3 length: 13 residues.

The J gene is TRBJ2-1, the V gene TRBV7-3; a weak D match, TRBD2 (6 bases). Germline V gene sequence: CDR1 SGHTA, CDR2 FQGTGA. There are 14 residues in the CDR3. The ends were cut back, 5 bases at V and 9 bases at J, with 17 bases in the middle. CDR3 in amino acids: CASSPLGEEREQFF. The CDR3 region has the DNA TGTGCCAGCAGCCCCCTGGGGGAGGAACGTGAGCAGTTCTTC.

The chain links TRBV24-1 to TRBJ2-3; the match to TRBD2 covers 11 bases. The length of the CDR3 is 20 residues. Trimming at V came to 6 bases and at J to 4 bases, leaving 20 bases not matched to a gene. Per the germline V gene, CDR1 is KGHDR and CDR2 is SFDVKD. The CDR3 DNA is TGTGCCACCAGTCGCCCCTTTGGGGACGGAACTAGCGGGAGCTCAGATACGCAGTATTTT. It codes for CATSRPFGDGTSGSSDTQYF.

The chain employs TRBV5-1 and TRBJ2-1; the D gene could be TRBD1 or TRBD2 (5 bases each). The V end was cut by 3 bases, the J end by 0 bases, with 19 bases between. The germline V gene encodes CDR1 SGHRS and CDR2 YFSETQ. The CDR3 is 18 amino acids. CDR3 sequence: CASSSPLGDPGSYNEQFF. DNA of the CDR3: TGCGCCAGCAGCTCCCCTTTGGGGGACCCCGGCTCCTACAATGAGCAGTTCTTC.

This clonotype was observed a handful of times. CDR3 region: CASSVASSGTYEQYF. The CDR3 coding sequence is TGTGCCAGCAGCGTAGCCTCTAGCGGAACCTACGAGCAGTACTTC. The chain links TRBV9 to TRBJ2-5, with 7 bases identical to TRBD2. The DNA end is more similar to TRBJ2-7, so the J call may be wrong. This CDR3 is built from 15 residues. Germline lookup yields CDR1 SGDLS and CDR2 YYNGEE.

The rearrangement joins TRBV4-3 to TRBJ2-1, with TRBD2 matching over 7 bases. With V trimmed by 4 bases and J by 2 bases, 8 bases remained unmatched. The CDR3 runs 16 residues. Per germline, CDR1 LGHNA and CDR2 YSLEER. CDR3 protein: CASSLEASGAYNEQFF. The CDR3 region has the DNA TGCGCCAGCAGCCTAGAGGCTAGCGGAGCCTACAATGAGCAGTTCTTC.

This clonotype showed up many times. V is TRBV5-1 and J is TRBJ2-7, with unresolved D. Germline V gene lookup returns CDR1 SGHRS and CDR2 YFSETQ. The V gene lost 0 bases and the J gene lost 0 bases, with 10 bases spanning the gap. This CDR3 comprises 15 residues. The CDR3 loop is CASSLGGYGSYEQYF. The CDR3 region has the DNA TGCGCCAGCAGCTTGGGGGGTTATGGCTCCTACGAGCAGTACTTC.

The V call is TRBV20-1, the J call TRBJ2-7, with D possibly matching TRBD1 (6 bases). Trimming shortened V by 6 bases and J by 6 bases, and 24 bases separated the two germline ends. The CDR3 has 15 amino acids. CDR1 is DFQATT and CDR2 is SNEGSKA in the germline V gene (reference sequence). CDR3 DNA sequence: TGCAGTGCAACCGGGACACGGTCCAATCGTCCCGAGCAGTACTTC. Protein product: CSATGTRSNRPEQYF.

CDR3 DNA: TGTGCCAGCAGCAATTTTAGGGGGGGAGGAAACATTCAGTACTTC. As protein: CASSNFRGGGNIQYF. The chain links TRBV21-1 to TRBJ2-4; the D call in the table, TRBD1, was not verified against the DNA. TRBV21-1 is reported as a pseudogene. This CDR3 spans 15 amino acids.

This clonotype was counted a few times. The chain has TRBV2 and TRBJ2-3; TRBD2 is a possible D gene (5 bases). This CDR3 spans 13 amino acids. Germline V lookup: CDR1 SNHLY, CDR2 FYNNEI. V shed 7 bases and J shed 2 bases, with 10 bases lying between them. CDR3 DNA sequence: TGTGCCAGCATTCCGGGGAACACAGATACGCAGTATTTT. Protein sequence: CASIPGNTDTQYF.

The chain links TRBV12-3 or TRBV12-4 to TRBJ1-4; 8 bases align to TRBD1. Trimming took 3 bases from V and 3 from J; bases not matched to a gene: 3. This CDR3 is 15 amino acids long. The CDR3 DNA is TGTGCCAGCAGTTTCCGACAGGGGTCTAATGAAAAACTGTTTTTT. Translation gives CASSFRQGSNEKLFF.

The chain links TRBV20-1 to TRBJ1-2; 10 positions match TRBD1. This CDR3 is built from 14 residues. From germline, CDR1 is DFQATT and CDR2 SNEGSKA (reference sequence). With V trimmed by 5 bases and J by 7 bases, 10 bases remained unmatched. DNA for the CDR3: TGCAGTGCTCAAATTAGGGACAGGGGAAGTGGCTACACCTTC. This sequence encodes CSAQIRDRGSGYTF.

This clonotype was seen more than once but under ten times. This chain connects TRBV28 to TRBJ2-5; D may match TRBD1 or TRBD2 (6 bases each). The CDR3 has 14 amino acids. Germline V gene data show CDR1 as MDHEN and CDR2 as SYDVKM. V was pared by 4 bases and J by 5 bases, with 14 bases between. The CDR3 sequence is CASSSRGRWETQYF. CDR3 nucleotides: TGTGCCAGCAGTTCCCGGGGGCGGTGGGAGACCCAGTACTTC.

This clonotype was detected a few times. The rearrangement uses TRBV5-1 and TRBJ2-2; TRBD2 matches 9 bases. The J segment lost 6 bases and the V segment lost 0 bases, leaving 6 bases of the junction unmatched. This CDR3 region has 16 residues. The germline gives CDR1 SGHRS, CDR2 YFSETQ. The CDR3 DNA reads as TGCGCCAGCAGCTTGGGGGTAGCGGGAGTCTCCGGGGAGCTGTTTTTT. Its protein product is CASSLGVAGVSGELFF.